In its sample, the clone carrying this T cell receptor (beta chain) was seen a few times. V lost 3 bases and J lost 4, with 8 bases in between. There are 13 residues in the CDR3. Germline CDR1 SGHNT, CDR2 YYREEE (reference sequence). These data are taken from a study of cytomegalovirus exposure and HLA in healthy donors. The PCR used 60 Vbeta and 13 Jbeta primers. Clones were sequenced by immunoSEQ multiplex PCR, and TCRdb holds only the in-frame ones, with some missing. This table has 150,000 to 190,000 clones, about 75% appearing once. The sequenced sample was PBMCs. The chain employs TRBV5-4 and TRBJ2-1; D is undetermined. The sequence came from a man aged 18 to 35 in good health and CMV-seronegative. CDR3 sequence (DNA): TGTGCCAGCAGCTCCATAGTTTACAATGAGCAGTTCTTC. Translating it yields CASSSIVYNEQFF.